A single sample gave rise to the 3 T cell receptor beta chains below, sequenced in a study of control samples from healthy donors and cancer patients. Produced via immunoSEQ multiplex PCR; TCRdb's table is partial and in-frame only. The repertoire consists of some 30,000 clones, with roughly 91% occurring once and the leading ten covering about an eighth. The sequenced material came from PBMCs. The source is a man aged 45-60 years with lung cancer.

The rearrangement links TRBV5-1 to TRBJ2-3; the D gene is possibly TRBD1 (6 bases). The length of the CDR3 is 14 residues. Germline CDR1 reads SGHRS; CDR2 reads YFSETQ. Trimming removed 3 bases from V and 3 bases from J, with 11 bases in between. As DNA, the CDR3 is TGCGCCAGCAGCTACCGGCAGGGGACAGATACGCAGTATTTT. Translation: CASSYRQGTDTQYF.

There are a few counts of this clone. J is TRBJ1-6 and V is TRBV3-1 (or the pseudogene TRBV3-2); no clear D. V was shortened by 2 bases and J by 8 bases, with 7 bases between the two germline ends. The CDR3 has 13 residues. Germline CDR1 reads LGHDT; CDR2 reads YNNKEL (reference sequence). CDR3 loop: CASSQLRDSPLHF. The CDR3 nucleotides read TGTGCCAGCAGCCAATTGCGTGATTCACCCCTCCACTTT.

This rearrangement joins TRBV4-1 to TRBJ2-2; 10 bases line up with TRBD2. The CDR3 has 16 residues. J was trimmed by 6 bases and V by 4 bases; bases with no gene match: 8. Germline CDR1 and CDR2: MGHRA and YSYEKL. The CDR3 sequence is CASSPQSGGAPGELFF. In DNA form, the CDR3 reads TGCGCCAGCAGCCCCCAGAGCGGGGGGGCCCCCGGGGAGCTGTTTTTT.